A selection of T cell receptor beta chains follows, all from one sample in a study of beta chain features in type 1 diabetes. Produced via immunoSEQ multiplex PCR; TCRdb's table is partial and in-frame only. The sample records 150,000 to 200,000 clones, roughly 59% being singletons. Source material: naive CD4+ T cells from blood. All receptors come from a man aged 25-45 years with type 1 diabetes. Both conserved end residues are part of each CDR3. The D gene is left open where the match is weak. Only some rows state a clone size, as once, few, many or a class for expanded clones.

abundance,d_gene,v_gene,j_gene,CDR3nt,CDR3aa
.,.,TRBV18,TRBJ1-1,TGTGCCAGCTCACCCCAGGAAAGTGAAGCTTTCTTT,CASSPQESEAFF
.,TRBD1,TRBV18,TRBJ2-7,TGTGCCAGCTCAAGGGACAGGGTAATCAACGAGCAGTACTTC,CASSRDRVINEQYF
.,.,TRBV18,TRBJ2-3,TGTGCCAGCTCACCACAGCTGGGGGGACGAGATACGCAGTATTTT,CASSPQLGGRDTQYF
.,TRBD2,TRBV30,TRBJ2-7,TGTGCCGGGAGTCCCGGGGGGGTCCACGAGCAGTACTTC,CAGSPGGVHEQYF
once,.,TRBV20-1,TRBJ1-1,TGCAGTGCACGGTACACTGAAGCTTTCTTT,CSARYTEAFF
once,.,TRBV30,TRBJ2-3,TGTGCCAGCAGCCAAGGGACCCCAGGGGCAGATACGCAGTATTTT,CASSQGTPGADTQYF
.,TRBD1,TRBV2,TRBJ2-2,TGTGCCAGCAGCCTCACGGGACAGGGGACCGGGGAGCTGTTTTTT,CASSLTGQGTGELFF
once,.,TRBV5-6,TRBJ2-7,TGTGCCAGCAGCCCGTCAGGGACGGTAACCTACGAGCAGTACTTC,CASSPSGTVTYEQYF
few,TRBD1,TRBV19,TRBJ2-1,TGTGCCAGTAGTATTGAGGACAGGAGCTACAATGAGCAGTTCTTC,CASSIEDRSYNEQFF
.,.,TRBV30,TRBJ2-7,TGTGCCTGGAGTGCTGGGACTCCCTACGAGCAGTACTTC,CAWSAGTPYEQYF
few,.,TRBV29-1,TRBJ2-7,TGCAGCGTTGGAGGGTGGAGGGCGGCCTCCTACGAGCAGTACTTC,CSVGGWRAASYEQYF
once,TRBD1,TRBV4-3,TRBJ2-2,TGCGCCAGCAGCCCCCGGACAGGGTACACCGGGGAGCTGTTTTTT,CASSPRTGYTGELFF
.,.,TRBV5-6,TRBJ2-6,TGTGCCAGCAGCCAAAAATCCGGGGCCAACGTCCTGACTTTC,CASSQKSGANVLTF
once,.,TRBV2,TRBJ2-7,TGTGCCAGCTCCCTCGGGGCCGAGCAGTACTTC,CASSLGAEQYF
.,.,TRBV21-1,TRBJ2-6,TGTGCCAGCAGCAATCCGTCAGTCCTGACTTTC,CASSNPSVLTF
.,.,TRBV18,TRBJ2-5,TGTGCCAGCTCACCACACAAAGGGGAGACCCAGTACTTC,CASSPHKGETQYF
.,TRBD2,TRBV11-2,TRBJ2-1,TGTGCCAGCGGACTAGCACGGGATGAGCAGTTCTTC,CASGLARDEQFF
.,.,TRBV29-1,TRBJ1-2,TGCAGCGTTGCTGCCTACGCTAACTATGGCTACACCTTC,CSVAAYANYGYTF
.,.,TRBV6-5,TRBJ2-7,TGTGCCAGCAGGGCAGACGGATCTGCCTCCTACGAGCAGTACTTC,CASRADGSASYEQYF
.,.,TRBV7-2,TRBJ2-1,TGTGCCAGCAGCCCCTATAGTATCAATGAGCAGTTCTTC,CASSPYSINEQFF
few,.,TRBV7-9,TRBJ2-5,TGTGCCAGCAGCTTAGGATCCAGGGTTGAGATCCAGTACTTC,CASSLGSRVEIQYF
few,TRBD2,TRBV7-9,TRBJ2-3,TGTGCCAGCAGCTCCCCAGGAAGCGGGGGAAGCTCAGATACGCAGTATTTT,CASSSPGSGGSSDTQYF
.,.,TRBV2,TRBJ2-1,TGTGCCAGCAGTGAGCAGGGTACAACGAATGAGCAGTTCTTC,CASSEQGTTNEQFF
few,TRBD1,TRBV25-1,TRBJ2-1,TGTGCCAGCAGTAAAGGACAGGCCAGAACGTACAATGAGCAGTTCTTC,CASSKGQARTYNEQFF
.,TRBD1,TRBV28,TRBJ1-2,TGTGCCAGCAGTTTCTTCAGGGGGCATGGCTACACCTTC,CASSFFRGHGYTF
.,TRBD1,TRBV7-2,TRBJ2-5,TGTGCCAGCAGCCCATCGGGACAGGCGCCGCAAGAGACCCAGTACTTC,CASSPSGQAPQETQYF
.,TRBD1,TRBV7-2,TRBJ1-5,TGTGCCAGCAGCAAGACAGGGGGCAATCAGCCCCAGCATTTT,CASSKTGGNQPQHF
.,TRBD2,TRBV30,TRBJ2-5,TGTGCCTGTAACCTAGGACTAGCGGGGGGACAAGAGACCCAGTACTTC,CACNLGLAGGQETQYF
.,.,TRBV10-3,TRBJ2-7,TGTGCCATCAACCCGACCCCGGACGAGCAGTACTTC,CAINPTPDEQYF
.,.,TRBV29-1,TRBJ2-1,TGCAGCGTTGGGGCGAGGAGGGCGGAATATAATGAGCAGTTCTTC,CSVGARRAEYNEQFF
few,TRBD1,TRBV9,TRBJ2-1,TGTGCCAGCAGCGTAGATGGGACAGGGCCCTACAATGAGCAGTTCTTC,CASSVDGTGPYNEQFF
.,.,TRBV9,TRBJ2-5,TGTGCCAGCAGTTTAGTAGCGGCCCAAGAGACCCAGTACTTC,CASSLVAAQETQYF